This T cell receptor beta chain was captured in a study of OX40 agonist ivuxolimab in advanced cancers. Profiling relied on immunoSEQ multiplex PCR, and the TCRdb table lists in-frame clones only, not all of them. The sample includes under 95,000 clones, roughly 87% of them seen just once. As for this clone: Its antigen remains unidentified.

CDR3 length: 13 residues. V lost 2 bases to trimming and J lost 3 bases, with 7 bases between them. Germline-derived CDR1 and CDR2 are SGHNT and YENEEA. General study findings and limits: The study observed clonal expansion of CD4+ and CD8+ blood T cells by week 6 at 0.1 to 3.0 mg/kg.

The clonotype comes from an adult with an advanced solid tumor such as melanoma, head and neck, liver or kidney cancer. The J gene is TRBJ1-1, the V gene TRBV11-3; D remains unclear. The sequencing here drew on CD4+ or CD8+ T cells sorted from blood, taken in a trial of the OX40 agonist ivuxolimab. The DNA of the CDR3 is TGTGCCAGCAGCTTATGGGGAGACACTGAAGCTTTCTTT. Protein product: CASSLWGDTEAFF. Full variable domain (missing parts from reference TRBV11-3 and TRBJ1-1): EAGVVQSPRYKIIEKKQPVAFWCNPISGHNTLYWYLQNLGQGPELLIRYENEEAVDDSQLPKDRFSAERLKGVDSTLKIQPAELGDSAVYLCASSLWGDTEAFFGQGTRLTVV.